These 23 T cell receptor beta chains came from one sample sequenced in a study of PD-L1 blockade in urothelial cancer. Time point described: pretreatment peripheral blood. Clones were sequenced by immunoSEQ multiplex PCR, and TCRdb holds only the in-frame ones, with some missing. The repertoire holds tens of thousands of clones, with approximately 86% as singletons. Material: PBMCs, obtained around atezolizumab (anti-PD-L1) treatment. These receptors were taken from a man aged 55 to 70 with urothelial cancer.

This clone appeared a single time. This rearrangement joins TRBV5-1 to TRBJ1-1; possibly TRBD1 for D (6 bases). Germline V gives CDR1 SGHRS, CDR2 YFSETQ. The CDR3 consists of 14 residues. Trimming cost V 0 bases and J 6 bases, with 12 bases left between them. In DNA, the CDR3 is TGCGCCAGCAGCTTGGCTCCGGGGGGCGCTGAAGCTTTCTTT. It specifies CASSLAPGGAEAFF.

This rearrangement joins TRBV18 to TRBJ2-4; 7 bases are shared with TRBD1. Germline V lookup: CDR1 KGHSH, CDR2 LQKENI. Trimming cost V 0 bases and J 4 bases; bases outside gene matches: 0. This CDR3 has 14 amino acids. CDR3 coding DNA: TGTGCCAGCTCACCACCGGGACAGAAAAACATTCAGTACTTC. Protein: CASSPPGQKNIQYF.

The gene calls are TRBV7-9 and TRBJ2-1, with TRBD2 identical over 11 bases. V trimming: 5 bases; J trimming: 8 bases; junction bases outside the gene matches: 8. Germline lookup yields CDR1 SEHNR and CDR2 FQNEAQ (reference sequence). This CDR3 comprises 15 residues. CDR3 coding DNA: TGTGCCAGCAGCCGGGGACTAGCGGTTGTCGATGAGCAGTTCTTC. Encoded protein: CASSRGLAVVDEQFF. The full variable domain, with the rest looked up from reference TRBV7-9 and TRBJ2-1, is DTGVSQNPRHKITKRGQNVTFRCDPISEHNRLYWYRQTLGQGPEFLTYFQNEAQLEKSRLLSDRFSAERPKGSFSTLEIQRTEQGDSAMYLCASSRGLAVVDEQFFGPGTRLTVL.

V and J are TRBV19 and TRBJ2-7; 9 nucleotides match TRBD1. Trimming cost V 3 bases and J 6 bases; bases outside gene matches: 6. The CDR3 covers 14 residues. The germline CDR1 and CDR2 sequences are LNHDA and SQIVND (reference sequence). The CDR3 here is CASSIQQGASEQYF. The CDR3 DNA reads TGTGCCAGTAGTATTCAACAGGGGGCCTCCGAGCAGTACTTC. The whole variable domain, filled in from reference TRBV19 and TRBJ2-7, reads DGGITQSPKYLFRKEGQNVTLSCEQNLNHDAMYWYRQDPGQGLRLIYYSQIVNDFQKGDIAEGYSVSREKKESFPLTVTSAQKNPTAFYLCASSIQQGASEQYFGPGTRLTVT.

The chain links TRBV11-1 to TRBJ2-1, with D tentatively TRBD2 (5 bases). Germline CDR1 is SGHAT and CDR2 is FQDESV (reference sequence). The ends were cut back, 6 bases at V and 8 bases at J, with 14 bases in the middle. This CDR3 region has 13 residues. CDR3 sequence: CASSRNREDEQFF. The CDR3 DNA reads as TGTGCCAGCAGTAGAAACCGGGAAGATGAGCAGTTCTTC.

The chain combines TRBV4-1 with TRBJ2-6; possible D gene TRBD2, 5 bases. This CDR3 is built from 16 residues. The germline V gene has CDR1 MGHRA and CDR2 YSYEKL. Trimming removed 0 bases from V and 1 base from J, with 7 bases in between. The CDR3 sequence is CASSQEEGSGANVLTF. CDR3 bases: TGCGCCAGCAGCCAAGAAGAGGGATCTGGGGCCAACGTCCTGACTTTC.

The chain employs TRBV29-1 and TRBJ1-2; 7 bases agree with TRBD1. After removal of 4 bases from V and 8 bases from J, the junction contained 13 bases not matched to a gene. The CDR3 sequence is 14 residues long. CDR1 and CDR2 from the germline V gene are SQVTM and ANQGSEA. The CDR3 spells CSVGTGQARGGYTF. Here the CDR3 DNA reads TGCAGCGTTGGAACAGGACAGGCCAGGGGGGGCTACACCTTC.

The V and J genes are TRBV7-9 and TRBJ2-6; tentative D call: TRBD1 (6 bases). CDR3 size: 15 residues. The germline CDR1 and CDR2 sequences are SEHNR and FQNEAQ (reference sequence). Deletions cut 7 bases from V and 1 base from J, with 11 bases between. CDR3 in DNA: TGTGCCAGCACCCCAACAGGGTCTGGGGCCAACGTCCTGACTTTC. Translated: CASTPTGSGANVLTF.

This clone has only a few counts. V is TRBV12-5 and J is TRBJ1-1; 7 bases align to TRBD1. The V gene's germline CDR1 is LGHNT and CDR2 FRNRAP. The CDR3 is 17 residues long. V was pared by 2 bases and J by 1 base, with 10 bases of the junction left unmatched. In DNA, the CDR3 is TGTGCTAGTGGTTTGATTCCGGGACAGAAGACGAACACTGAAGCTTTCTTT. As protein: CASGLIPGQKTNTEAFF.

This CDR3 is CASSDSRAGRQYF. The CDR3 DNA follows: TGTGCCAGCAGTGACTCGAGGGCAGGACGTCAGTATTTT. This chain links TRBV6-4 with TRBJ2-3; D may be TRBD2 (5 bases). The CDR3 is 13 residues long. Germline values: CDR1 MRHNA, CDR2 SNTAGT. V dropped 0 bases and J dropped 12 bases, with 13 bases sitting between them.

The rearrangement joins TRBV11-1 to TRBJ2-3; perhaps TRBD2 as D (5 bases). The CDR3 is 12 amino acids. Trimming removed 6 bases from V and 5 bases from J, with 9 bases in between. Germline CDR1 and CDR2: SGHAT and FQDESV (reference sequence). The CDR3 DNA is TGTGCCAGCAGTACGAGGGTAGATACGCAGTATTTT. This encodes CASSTRVDTQYF.

The rearrangement uses TRBV6-6 and TRBJ2-7; D possibly corresponds to TRBD1 (6 bases). The CDR3 consists of 14 residues. V was clipped by 4 bases and J by 0 bases, with 10 bases between them. Germline V gene sequence: CDR1 MNHNY, CDR2 SVGAGI (reference sequence). The CDR3 is CASSFLRGSYEQYF. CDR3 DNA: TGTGCCAGCAGTTTCCTCAGGGGCTCCTACGAGCAGTACTTC.

V gene TRBV18 combines with J gene TRBJ2-7; D is perhaps TRBD1 (5 bases). The ends were cut back, 6 bases at V and 2 bases at J, with 11 bases in the middle. Germline values: CDR1 KGHSH, CDR2 LQKENI. This CDR3 is built from 13 residues. Written as DNA, the CDR3 is TGTGCCAGCTCCTTGACAGTTACCTACGAGCAGTACTTC. It translates to CASSLTVTYEQYF.

This rearrangement joins TRBV7-6 to TRBJ2-2; possible D gene TRBD2, 6 bases. The V gene lost 2 bases and the J gene lost 5 bases, with 21 bases spanning the gap. Germline CDR1 and CDR2: SGHVS and FNYEAQ. This CDR3 region has 18 residues. CDR3 sequence reads: CASSLRVPGLGGTGELFF. Written as DNA, the CDR3 is TGTGCCAGCAGCTTAAGGGTCCCCGGGCTTGGGGGGACCGGGGAGCTGTTTTTT.

This sequence joins TRBV28 and TRBJ1-5; D not certain. V was shortened by 8 bases and J by 6 bases, with 20 bases between the two germline ends. The CDR3 runs to 15 residues. In germline, CDR1 is MDHEN, CDR2 SYDVKM. The CDR3 DNA reads as TGTGCCAGCGGAACCGGGAAAAAAGCGAGTCAGCCCCAGCATTTT. Translated: CASGTGKKASQPQHF.

The chain carries TRBV4-3 and TRBJ2-1; TRBD2 might be the D (5 bases). Trimming left V 4 bases short and J 8 bases short, with 18 bases between. CDR1 is LGHNA, CDR2 YSLEER, per germline. The CDR3 has 15 amino acids. The CDR3 sequence: CASSPSRRGWDEQFF. CDR3 sequence (DNA): TGCGCCAGCAGCCCATCACGCCGGGGTTGGGATGAGCAGTTCTTC.

This clone was found once. The gene calls are TRBV6-1 and TRBJ2-2, with 9 bases that match TRBD2. V lost 7 bases and J lost 2; bases outside the gene matches: 5. Per germline, CDR1 MNHNS and CDR2 SASEGT. CDR3 length equals 15 residues. CDR3: CASTQRGANTGELFF. The CDR3 region has the DNA TGTGCCAGCACCCAGCGGGGGGCCAACACCGGGGAGCTGTTTTTT.

The genes are TRBV5-1 and TRBJ2-3, with D possibly TRBD2 on 6 matching bases. The CDR3 is 12 residues long. Trimming took 4 bases from V and 4 from J, leaving 7 bases between them. In germline, CDR1 is SGHRS, CDR2 YFSETQ. CDR3 sequence: CASSRLADTQYF. In DNA, the CDR3 is TGCGCCAGCAGCCGACTAGCAGATACGCAGTATTTT.

The chain employs TRBV6-4 and TRBJ1-5, with D possibly being TRBD1 (5 bases). Germline loops: CDR1 MRHNA, CDR2 SNTAGT. The CDR3 length is 13 residues. Between the trimmed V and J ends, which lost 5 bases and 5 bases, there was a span of 10 bases. This CDR3 is CASSLDSYQPQHF. CDR3 nucleotide sequence: TGTGCCAGCAGTCTCGACAGTTATCAGCCCCAGCATTTT.

The gene calls are TRBV5-1 and TRBJ2-1, with 7 bases that match TRBD1. The CDR3 is 16 amino acids. V gave up 3 bases and J gave up 4 bases; unmatched junction bases: 10. From germline, CDR1 is SGHRS and CDR2 YFSETQ. The CDR3 coding sequence is TGCGCCAGCAGCTCACTGGTGGCAGGGGGTTACAATGAGCAGTTCTTC. Protein product: CASSSLVAGGYNEQFF.

The rearrangement joins TRBV11-3 to TRBJ2-2; no firm D call. V was pared by 1 base and J by 4 bases, with 4 bases between. From germline, CDR1 is SGHNT and CDR2 YENEEA. CDR3 length: 13 residues. CDR3 sequence reads: CASSLASTGELFF. In DNA form, the CDR3 reads TGTGCCAGCAGCTTAGCCAGCACCGGGGAGCTGTTTTTT. The full variable domain, rest sourced from reference TRBV11-3 and TRBJ2-2, is EAGVVQSPRYKIIEKKQPVAFWCNPISGHNTLYWYLQNLGQGPELLIRYENEEAVDDSQLPKDRFSAERLKGVDSTLKIQPAELGDSAVYLCASSLASTGELFFGEGSRLTVL.

The rearrangement links TRBV7-9 to TRBJ2-2, with TRBD2 identical over 7 bases. Looked up from germline, CDR1 is SEHNR and CDR2 is FQNEAQ (reference sequence). V lost 4 bases, J lost 3 bases, and 5 bases stayed unmatched. The CDR3 spans 15 residues. CDR3 nucleotide sequence: TGTGCCAGCAGCTCCAAGGGAGGGGACACCGGGGAGCTGTTTTTT. Protein product: CASSSKGGDTGELFF.

CDR3 nucleotide sequence: TGTGCCAGCTCCTCCGGGACAGGGAATGAGCAGTTCTTC. Its protein product is CASSSGTGNEQFF. The chain uses TRBV18 and TRBJ2-1; 9 nucleotides line up with TRBD1. The V and J ends lost 6 bases and 7 bases, in that order; junction bases with no gene match: 4. The CDR3 spans 13 residues. CDR1 and CDR2 from the germline V gene are KGHSH and LQKENI.